The clone carrying this T cell receptor beta chain was picked up a small number of times. Its matching antigen is unknown. TCR beta libraries were made by quantitative 5'-RACE with molecular barcodes. TCRdb re-analysed the 5' RACE reads in MiXCR, keeping a single row per CDR3 protein. Of around 300,000 distinct CDR3 sequences listed, roughly 10% were seen once; the top ten hold about a tenth. The data were obtained in a study of CD8 T cells in ankylosing spondylitis. CDR1 is SGHRS and CDR2 is YFSETQ in the germline V gene. V lost 7 bases to trimming and J lost 1 base, with 16 bases between them. The CDR3 spans 15 residues. Study results and limitations: The authors reported significant enrichment of disease-linked clones in matched ankylosing spondylitis synovial fluid. It appeared that ankylosing spondylitis blood was characterized by a TCR beta motif of fewer than 10 highly homologous variants.

The material sequenced was blood, either unsorted or a sorted T cell fraction (not recorded which). The rearrangement joins TRBV5-1 to TRBJ2-3, with D possibly matching TRBD2 (5 bases). This receptor was taken from a female donor with ankylosing spondylitis or in good health (not recorded which). CDR3 nucleotide sequence: TGCGCCAGCTATCTTTCCAGCGGACGCACAGATACGCAGTATTTT. This sequence encodes CASYLSSGRTDTQYF.